The 21 T cell receptor beta chains given below trace back to one sample, sequenced in a study of T cells in Graves' hyperthyroidism and ophthalmopathy. The CDR3 regions of TCR beta were amplified from RNA transcripts. TCR CDR3 regions were first amplified by RT-PCR with HTBI primers. TCRdb reanalysed the multiplex PCR reads using MiXCR and keeps one entry per CDR3 protein. The data show 610,000 or so distinct CDR3 sequences, approximately 44% seen once. Sequenced sample: peripheral blood or thyroid tissue (not recorded which). These receptors were obtained from a woman in her late teens or twenties with Graves' hyperthyroidism.

The table lists this clonotype with many counts. The J gene is TRBJ2-5, the V gene TRBV29-1; the match to TRBD1 covers 7 bases. Germline lookup yields CDR1 SQVTM and CDR2 ANQGSEA. The V gene end was trimmed by 1 base and the J gene end by 5 bases; junction bases not matched to a gene: 4. There are 13 residues in the CDR3. The CDR3 DNA reads TGCAGCGTTGAAGTAGGGGGCGCGGAGACCCAGTACTTC. Translating gives CSVEVGGAETQYF.

The table lists this clonotype with many counts. This sequence joins TRBV20-1 and TRBJ2-7; possibly TRBD2 for D (5 bases). V dropped 3 bases and J dropped 6 bases, with 12 bases sitting between them. The CDR3 runs to 12 residues. Germline V gives CDR1 DFQATT, CDR2 SNEGSKA (reference sequence). CDR3 DNA sequence: TGCAGTGCTAGGGGGAGTTATTCCGAGCAGTACTTC. Translated, it gives CSARGSYSEQYF.

The V and J genes are TRBV7-3 and TRBJ1-1, with TRBD1 identical over 8 bases. Looked up from germline, CDR1 is SGHTA and CDR2 is FQGTGA. This CDR3 has 14 amino acids. V lost 5 bases and J lost 6; bases outside the gene matches: 8. The CDR3 DNA sequence: TGTGCCAGCAGCAAGGACAGGGTGAGCCCTGAAGCTTTCTTT. Its translation: CASSKDRVSPEAFF.

The chain carries TRBV12-3 or TRBV12-4 and TRBJ2-2; no reliable D call. V was pared by 2 bases and J by 7 bases, with 26 bases between. This CDR3 has 19 amino acids. DNA of the CDR3: TGTGCCAGCAGTTTATTAGGTGTGAATGGAATCGAGTACTTCGGGGAGCTGTTTTTT. Translation gives CASSLLGVNGIEYFGELFF.

The chain joins TRBV5-4 to TRBJ2-7, with D perhaps matching TRBD2 (7 bases). Between the trimmed V and J ends, which lost 7 bases and 2 bases, there was a span of 19 bases. Germline V gene lookup returns CDR1 SGHNT and CDR2 YYREEE (reference sequence). This CDR3 comprises 15 residues. The CDR3 region is CASSSGGLETYEQYF. CDR3 nucleotides: TGTGCCAGCTCCTCGGGGGGCTTGGAGACCTACGAGCAGTACTTC. The full variable domain, with the rest looked up from reference TRBV5-4 and TRBJ2-7, is ETGVTQSPTHLIKTRGQQVTLRCSSQSGHNTVSWYQQALGQGPQFIFQYYREEENGRGNFPPRFSGLQFPNYSSELNVNALELDDSALYLCASSSGGLETYEQYFGPGTRLTVT.

The chain is built from TRBV10-3 and TRBJ2-7, with 7 bases that match TRBD1. Trimming removed 10 bases from V and 2 bases from J; junction bases left unmatched: 11. CDR3 length: 14 amino acids. Germline CDR1 and CDR2: ENHRY and SYGVKD. CDR3 coding DNA: TGTGCCAGTTGGGAACAGGGGAAAACCTACGAGCAGTACTTC. Protein: CASWEQGKTYEQYF.

This rearrangement joins TRBV5-1 to TRBJ2-6; 10 nucleotides agree with TRBD1. The germline V gene has CDR1 SGHRS and CDR2 YFSETQ. V lost 0 bases and J lost 4; bases outside the gene matches: 4. The CDR3 length is 17 residues. CDR3 in DNA: TGCGCCAGCAGCTTGGTCGGGACAGGGGCAGGGGCCAACGTCCTGACTTTC. It encodes CASSLVGTGAGANVLTF.

The CDR3, as DNA: TGTGCCAGCAGCTCCAACAGGGACGAGCAGTACTTC. It codes for CASSSNRDEQYF. The J gene is TRBJ2-7, the V gene TRBV11-1; tentatively, D is TRBD1 (6 bases). CDR3 length equals 12 residues. Between the trimmed V and J ends, which lost 4 bases and 5 bases, there was a span of 9 bases. Germline values: CDR1 SGHAT, CDR2 FQDESV (reference sequence).

The chain recombines TRBV10-3 with TRBJ2-2; D is ambiguous. The V gene's germline CDR1 is ENHRY and CDR2 SYGVKD. This CDR3 spans 15 amino acids. Trimming removed 7 bases at V and 0 bases at J, with 12 bases between. The CDR3, as DNA: TGTGCCATCACCTCGGGCCCAGCGAACACCGGGGAGCTGTTTTTT. Translating it yields CAITSGPANTGELFF.

The chain combines TRBV10-3 with TRBJ1-3, with D maybe TRBD1 (5 bases). The ends were cut back, 0 bases at V and 8 bases at J, with 11 bases in the middle. This CDR3 has 14 residues. From germline, CDR1 is ENHRY and CDR2 SYGVKD. The CDR3 DNA sequence: TGTGCCATCAGTGAGTCGGGAATAGGGGACACCATATATTTT. Its protein is CAISESGIGDTIYF.

Details on this clonotype: A junction end diverges from the germline sequence, so it may reflect a read error. This rearrangement joins TRBV7-8 to TRBJ1-1; D not certain. Germline CDR1 is SGHVS and CDR2 is FQNEAQ. The CDR3 extends over 14 amino acids. CDR3 coding DNA: TGTGCCAGCAGCGGCCGGACCAAGAACACTGAAGCCTTCTTT. It codes for CASSGRTKNTEAFF.

A single count supports this clonotype. A much larger clonotype is one base distant, so this may be a read error. The conserved phenylalanine or tryptophan normally closing the CDR3 is absent here, so this likely arose from a read error. The rearrangement joins TRBV19 to TRBJ1-6, with D tentatively TRBD1 (5 bases). Germline CDR1 is LNHDA and CDR2 is SQIVND (reference sequence). Deletions cut 9 bases from V and 9 bases from J, with 21 bases between. CDR3 size: 15 residues. CDR3 sequence (DNA): TGTGCCAGCAGCCACAAGGGGAACCCAGTTTCACCCCTCCACTCT. Its translation: CASSHKGNPVSPLHS.

The chain uses TRBV11-2 and TRBJ2-2, with TRBD2 as a possible D gene (5 bases). Trimming shortened V by 2 bases and J by 4 bases, and 11 bases separated the two germline ends. The CDR3 covers 15 residues. Germline assignment: CDR1 SGHAT and CDR2 FQNNGV. The CDR3 reads CASSLNGKLTGELFF. CDR3 nucleotides: TGTGCCAGCAGCTTAAACGGGAAACTCACCGGGGAGCTGTTTTTT.

Turning to this clonotype: This may stem from a read error, because a much larger clone lies one nucleotide away. This chain joins TRBV10-1 and TRBJ1-1; unclear D gene. In germline, CDR1 is WNHNN, CDR2 SYGVQD (reference sequence). The CDR3 extends over 13 amino acids. The chain's CDR3 is CASSSVEATEASF. In DNA, the CDR3 is TGTGCCAGCAGTTCCGTTGAGGCCACTGAAGCTTCCTTT.

The chain links TRBV19 to TRBJ2-3; 8 positions agree with TRBD2. Germline loops: CDR1 LNHDA, CDR2 SQIVND (reference sequence). The CDR3 totals 15 residues. V trimming: 3 bases; J trimming: 5 bases; junction bases outside the gene matches: 7. CDR3 sequence: CASSISGSTEDTQYF. For the CDR3, the DNA is TGTGCCAGTAGTATCAGCGGGAGTACGGAAGATACGCAGTATTTT.

This chain links TRBV20-1 with TRBJ2-7; perhaps TRBD2 as D (6 bases). CDR1 and CDR2 from the germline V gene are DFQATT and SNEGSKA (reference sequence). V was clipped by 6 bases and J by 0 bases, with 27 bases between them. This CDR3 is built from 18 residues. In DNA form, the CDR3 reads TGCAGTGCAACTAGCAGTGAGTCGAGGTTAGCGAGCTCCTACGAGCAGTACTTC. Protein: CSATSSESRLASSYEQYF.

This clonotype was picked up many times. This chain links TRBV7-9 with TRBJ2-7, with D possibly matching TRBD1 (5 bases). CDR3 length: 14 residues. V was trimmed by 7 bases and J by 0 bases, leaving 13 bases between them. CDR1 is SEHNR, CDR2 FQNEAQ, per germline (reference sequence). The CDR3 nucleotides read TGTGCCAGCATCGACAGCGTTAGCTCCTACGAGCAGTACTTC. It is translated as CASIDSVSSYEQYF.

This clonotype was recorded many times. The chain carries TRBV6-6 and TRBJ1-2, with 9 nucleotides matching TRBD1. V lost 5 bases, J lost 7 bases, and 8 bases stayed unmatched. CDR1 and CDR2 from the germline V gene are MNHNY and SVGAGI (reference sequence). CDR3 size: 14 residues. The CDR3 spells CASSPTDRGPGYTF. The DNA for the CDR3 is TGTGCCAGCAGTCCGACGGACAGGGGCCCTGGCTACACCTTC.

This clonotype has at least ten counts. The chain employs TRBV19 and TRBJ2-2, with D possibly matching TRBD1 (6 bases). There are 14 residues in the CDR3. Germline CDR1 is LNHDA and CDR2 is SQIVND (reference sequence). V was clipped by 3 bases and J by 5 bases, with 10 bases between them. The CDR3 here is CASSIRTVTGELFF. The CDR3 nucleotides read TGTGCCAGTAGTATCAGGACAGTGACCGGGGAGCTGTTTTTT.

The gene calls are TRBV7-9 and TRBJ2-3; 7 bases are a match to TRBD1. Germline trimming cut 1 base from V and 1 base from J; bases unmatched to any gene: 11. CDR3 length: 18 residues. Germline V gene lookup returns CDR1 SEHNR and CDR2 FQNEAQ (reference sequence). The CDR3 here is CASSLVGSGGTRTDTQYF. In DNA, the CDR3 is TGTGCCAGCAGCTTAGTCGGGTCAGGGGGTACTCGCACAGATACGCAGTATTTT.

This clonotype was recorded at least ten times. The chain recombines TRBV7-9 with TRBJ2-5; D may be TRBD2 (5 bases). Germline CDR1 is SEHNR and CDR2 is FQNEAQ (reference sequence). The CDR3 extends over 12 amino acids. V lost 3 bases and J lost 6, with 8 bases in between. Here the CDR3 reads CASSLREQTQYF. CDR3 DNA sequence: TGTGCCAGCAGCTTGAGGGAACAGACCCAGTACTTC. The entire variable domain, with the rest obtained from reference TRBV7-9 and TRBJ2-5, is as follows: DTGVSQNPRHKITKRGQNVTFRCDPISEHNRLYWYRQTLGQGPEFLTYFQNEAQLEKSRLLSDRFSAERPKGSFSTLEIQRTEQGDSAMYLCASSLREQTQYFGPGTRLLVL.